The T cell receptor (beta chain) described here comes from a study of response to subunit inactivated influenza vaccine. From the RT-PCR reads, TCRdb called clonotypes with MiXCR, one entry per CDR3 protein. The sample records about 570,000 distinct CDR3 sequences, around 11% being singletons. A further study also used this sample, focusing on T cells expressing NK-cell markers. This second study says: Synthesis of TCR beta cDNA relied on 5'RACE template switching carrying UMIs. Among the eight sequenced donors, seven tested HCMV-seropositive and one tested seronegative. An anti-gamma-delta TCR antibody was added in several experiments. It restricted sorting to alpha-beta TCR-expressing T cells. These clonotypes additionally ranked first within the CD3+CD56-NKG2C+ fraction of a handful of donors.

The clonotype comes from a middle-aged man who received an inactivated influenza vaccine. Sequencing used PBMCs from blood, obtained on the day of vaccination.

CDR3 in amino acids: CASSEQVSGNTIYF. In nucleotides, the CDR3 is TGTGCCAGCAGCGAACAGGTCTCTGGAAACACCATATATTTT. The genes are TRBV9 and TRBJ1-3, with a possible D match to TRBD1 (5 bases). Trimming pared 3 bases from V and 0 bases from J, leaving 7 bases between. The germline V gene encodes CDR1 SGDLS and CDR2 YYNGEE. This CDR3 region has 14 residues. The full variable domain, its missing parts supplied by reference TRBV9 and TRBJ1-3, is DSGVTQTPKHLITATGQRVTLRCSPRSGDLSVYWYQQSLDQGLQFLIQYYNGEERAKGNILERFSAQQFPDLHSELNLSSLELGDSALYFCASSEQVSGNTIYFGEGSWLTVV.